This T cell receptor beta chain was documented in a study of blood T cell repertoires in COVID-19. Study-wide context: COVID-19 samples from acute and convalescent phases originated in the United States, Italy and Spain. PBMCs, B-cell-depleted T cells, or T cells were the source of the cDNA or gDNA that made up the material.

Original methodology: Reference gene primer amplification in the assay estimated nucleated cell counts. TCRdb's table, derived via immunoSEQ multiplex PCR, lists solely in-frame clones and lacks some. V and J calls and clone size are those listed in that table; D and trimming were worked out from the DNA. The repertoire holds around 24,000 clones, with approximately 88% as singletons. This CDR3 spans 13 amino acids. Trimming took 8 bases from V and 13 from J, leaving 18 bases between them. Germline V gene sequence: CDR1 MNHEY, CDR2 SMNVEV (reference sequence). Followed longitudinally, the Seattle patients had been enrolled during active infection.

This sequence originates from a man in his 70s with COVID-19, enrolled during active disease. Specimen: peripheral blood. This chain connects TRBV27 to TRBJ1-6; the D gene is possibly TRBD1 (6 bases). This CDR3 reads CASANREGFPLHF. Here the CDR3 DNA reads TGTGCCAGCGCCAACAGGGAAGGCTTCCCCCTCCACTTT.